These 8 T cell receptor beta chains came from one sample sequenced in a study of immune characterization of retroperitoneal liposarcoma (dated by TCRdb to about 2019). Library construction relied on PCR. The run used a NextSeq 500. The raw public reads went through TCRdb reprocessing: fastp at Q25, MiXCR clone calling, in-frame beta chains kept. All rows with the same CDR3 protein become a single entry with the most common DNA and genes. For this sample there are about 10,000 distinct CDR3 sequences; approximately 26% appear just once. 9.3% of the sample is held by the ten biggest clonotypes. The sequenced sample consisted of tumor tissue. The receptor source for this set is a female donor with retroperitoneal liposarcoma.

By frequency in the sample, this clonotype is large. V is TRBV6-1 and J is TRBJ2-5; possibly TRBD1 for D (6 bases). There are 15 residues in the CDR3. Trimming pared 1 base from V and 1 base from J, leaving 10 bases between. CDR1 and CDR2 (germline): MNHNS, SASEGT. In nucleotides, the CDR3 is TGTGCCAGCAGTGAAGGGTCAGGGGCCCAAGAGACCCAGTACTTC. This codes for CASSEGSGAQETQYF.

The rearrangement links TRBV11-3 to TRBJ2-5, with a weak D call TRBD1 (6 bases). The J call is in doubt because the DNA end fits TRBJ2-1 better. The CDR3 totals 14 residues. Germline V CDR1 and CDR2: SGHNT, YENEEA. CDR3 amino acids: CASRPTGSKYEQFF. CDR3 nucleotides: TGTGCCAGCCGACCAACAGGGTCGAAGTACGAGCAGTTCTTC.

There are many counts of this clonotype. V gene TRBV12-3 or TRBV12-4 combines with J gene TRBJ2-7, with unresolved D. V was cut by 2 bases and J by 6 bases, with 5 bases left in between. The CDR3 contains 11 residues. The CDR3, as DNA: TGTGCCAGCAGTTTAAGCACCGAGCAGTACTTC. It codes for CASSLSTEQYF.

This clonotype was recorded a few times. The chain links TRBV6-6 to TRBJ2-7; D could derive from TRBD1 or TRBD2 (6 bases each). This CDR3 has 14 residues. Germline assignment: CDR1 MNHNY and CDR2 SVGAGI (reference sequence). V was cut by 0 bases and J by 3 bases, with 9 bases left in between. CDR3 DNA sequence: TGTGCCAGCAGTTACTCGGGGGGCATCTACGAGCAGTACTTC. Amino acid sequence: CASSYSGGIYEQYF.

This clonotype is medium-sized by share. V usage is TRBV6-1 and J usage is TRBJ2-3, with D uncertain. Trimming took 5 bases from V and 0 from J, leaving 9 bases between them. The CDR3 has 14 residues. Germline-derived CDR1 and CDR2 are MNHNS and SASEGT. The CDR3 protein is CASSLRPSTDTQYF. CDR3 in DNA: TGTGCCAGCAGTTTGAGGCCCAGCACAGATACGCAGTATTTT.

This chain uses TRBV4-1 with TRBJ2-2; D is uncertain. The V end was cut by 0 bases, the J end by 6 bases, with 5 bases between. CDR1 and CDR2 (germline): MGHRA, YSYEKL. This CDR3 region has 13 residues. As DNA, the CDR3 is TGCGCCAGCAGCCAAGAGCTGGCCGGGGAGCTGTTTTTT. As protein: CASSQELAGELFF.

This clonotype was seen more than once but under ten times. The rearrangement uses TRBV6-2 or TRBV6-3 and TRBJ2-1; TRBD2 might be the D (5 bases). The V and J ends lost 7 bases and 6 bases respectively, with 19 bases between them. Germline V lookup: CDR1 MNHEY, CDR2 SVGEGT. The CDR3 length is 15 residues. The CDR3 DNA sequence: TGTGCCAGCAAGACCCCAAGTAGCGAGATCAATGAGCAGTTCTTC. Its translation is CASKTPSSEINEQFF.

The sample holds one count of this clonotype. In DNA, the CDR3 is TGTGCCAGCAGTTTAGAAGGGTACAATGAGCAGTTCTTC. Amino acids: CASSLEGYNEQFF. This sequence joins TRBV27 and TRBJ2-7; D is undetermined. The J call may not be correct, given that the DNA end is closer to TRBJ2-1. Germline lookup yields CDR1 MNHEY and CDR2 SMNVEV (reference sequence). CDR3 length: 13 residues.